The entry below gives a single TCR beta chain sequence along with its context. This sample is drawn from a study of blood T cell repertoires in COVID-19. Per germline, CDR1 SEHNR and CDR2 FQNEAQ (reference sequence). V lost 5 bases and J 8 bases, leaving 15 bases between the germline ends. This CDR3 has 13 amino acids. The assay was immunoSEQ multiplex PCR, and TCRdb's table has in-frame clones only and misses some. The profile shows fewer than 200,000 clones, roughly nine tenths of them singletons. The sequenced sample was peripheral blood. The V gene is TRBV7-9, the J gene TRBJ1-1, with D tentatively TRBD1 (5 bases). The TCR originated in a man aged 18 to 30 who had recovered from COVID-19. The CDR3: CASSPRQQPEAFF. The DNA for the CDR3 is TGTGCCAGCAGCCCTCGACAGCAACCAGAAGCTTTCTTT.